This TCR beta chain was retrieved from a study of blood T cells in healthy people across ages. Findings and limits, study-wide: When one million T cells were used, diversity estimates were thought to be underestimates. Higher diversity, along with more naive CD4+ cells, distinguished long-lived donors from aged donors.

Through a sample-barcoded 5' primer and a J-beta primer mix, a second PCR was run for roughly 7 to 11 cycles. From the 5' RACE reads, TCRdb called clonotypes with MiXCR, one entry per CDR3 protein. The table lists around 940,000 distinct CDR3 sequences, roughly 47% of them singletons, with around a fifth in the top ten. A note on this clonotype: Its antigen is unknown.

In terms of origin and age, donors were healthy Caucasian individuals from Russia aged about 6 to 95. V shed 2 bases and J 1 base; nucleotides not matched to a gene: 6. Per germline, CDR1 SGDLS and CDR2 YYNGEE. CDR3 length: 16 amino acids. The specimen sequenced was blood. The chain couples TRBV9 to TRBJ2-1, with 7 nucleotides matching TRBD2. This receptor was identified in a woman aged 55-70 years in good health. CDR3 DNA: TGTGCCAGCAGCGTCGGCGGGAGTGGGTCCTACAATGAGCAGTTCTTC. It encodes CASSVGGSGSYNEQFF.